Here is one T cell receptor beta chain with its context. Its cognate antigen has yet to be identified. No quality values exist for individual bases; no much larger clone is one base distant. This entry comes from a study of cytomegalovirus exposure and HLA in healthy donors (dated by TCRdb to between 2016 and 2019). Concerning the study at large: According to an earlier analysis of several hundred of the donors, 150 million to 200 million T cells yielded 117 million unique TCR beta sequences and about 300 Gb of sequence data. Roughly 290 gigabases of sequencing data and 91 million or so unique TCR sequences made up an early release that covered over 550 HLA-typed donors. Among the roughly 400 genotyped donors, around 79% belonged to the genetic ancestry cluster associated with self-reported Caucasian donors. The study was designed to test whether signatures of past pathogen exposure could be identified by cataloging public T cell receptors. Using immunosequencing, the study profiled T cell repertoires from around 670 subjects and related those repertoires to cytomegalovirus serostatus. A separate validation cohort of roughly 120 different subjects was used in addition to the approximately 670-subject first cohort. To predict cytomegalovirus infection status, the study combined high-throughput TCR immunosequencing, statistical association of individual TCRs with disease status, and machine learning. A later analysis re-examined previously published TCR beta repertoires from about 700 donors and added high-resolution HLA genotyping to investigate patterns of TCR occurrence. Rather than drawing on any new phenotypic data, the later analysis identified candidate immune exposures from TCR beta sequences and the way those sequences occurred across donors. An earlier analysis of some 500 of the donors applied high-throughput TCR beta sequencing to assess whether each TCR beta V gene segment acted as functional or pseudogenic. Alongside the repertoire data, information on donor age, sex, ethnicity and CMV serostatus was compiled. In a later genetic analysis, genome-wide SNP genotypes for about three fifths of the roughly 670 donors were used, and that subset was treated as a discovery cohort. Every repertoire in the discovery cohort had been generated on one and the same sequencing platform. HLA typing covered class I and class II loci at four-digit resolution. Typing coverage differed by locus: A, B, C, DRB1 and DQB1 were typed in about 620-630 donors, DQA1 in 522, DPA1 in roughly 590, and DPB1 in just under 490. Roughly 5 DR-DQ haplotypes were handled as single units for association and clustering because linkage in the cohort was strong. Among several hundred genotyped donors of the cohort, an average of around 240,000 unique TCR beta nucleotide sequences was sequenced per donor, of which about 19% were non-productive. General conclusions and limits of the study: A few of the identified cytomegalovirus-associated TCR beta chains were confirmed in vitro to be specific for cytomegalovirus antigens. Compared with the approximately 670-donor mean, donors in an Asian-associated ancestry cluster had fewer N-insertions in productive TCRs, according to a later genetic analysis. In a later analysis, HLA-associated TCR beta chains showed more clonal expansion and lower generation probabilities than non-associated chains that were equally common. Because some donors lacked HLA typing at each locus, the association tests relied only on the typed subset. When HLA alleles, especially DR and DQ, strongly co-occurred, attributing TCR associations to individual alleles was difficult. In a later analysis, the rate of TCR association differed among HLA loci, with DRB1 alleles having the most associated TCRs and HLA-C alleles having the fewest. This cohort had only TCR beta chains sequenced, and the lack of alpha or paired-chain data limited which features could be detected. For the cohort, immune exposure information was limited to CMV serostatus. Seventeen rarely observed V segments, including chromosome 9 orphons, were excluded from the earlier analysis of a few hundred of the donors because counts were too low. The classifier was reported to diagnose cytomegalovirus status with high specificity and sensitivity in both the original cohort and the validation cohort. Correlated functional status among segregating V segments might reflect linkage disequilibrium, but an unknown experimental factor could not be ruled out. A later analysis found that most CMV-associated TCR beta chains appeared HLA-restricted, with HLA associations seemingly driven largely by CMV exposure. The sequencing pipeline was judged likely to have produced a cluster of highly shared sequence variants as a technical artifact. In an earlier analysis of approximately 590 of the donors, most TCR beta V segments were observed in productive rearrangements about 87% or about 30% of the time, broadly matching IMGT annotations. Because the 87-base-pair reads could not distinguish some IMGT-functional V segments, including TRBV6-2 and TRBV6-3, those segments were excluded. A later analysis reported that several top co-occurrence clusters appeared linked to parvovirus B19, influenza, CMV and Epstein-Barr virus. V-gene and J-gene trimming of TCR beta chains was associated with a missense DCLRE1C variant in a later genetic analysis, and the association was replicated in an independent cohort. A total of 150 to 200 TCR beta chains were listed by the study as associated with cytomegalovirus. Most TCR sequences were seen in very few donors, while some public TCRs were found in many individuals. The presence/absence analyses assumed that sequencing depth was roughly uniform across donors, and that assumption may not be true. The authors suggested that the approach could potentially be generalized to other disease states and immunological phenotypes. A further reported finding was that TCR beta sequences accurately predicted the HLA-A and HLA-B alleles for most subjects in the first cohort. Specific HLA alleles were associated with about 17,000 TCR beta sequences at a false discovery rate of 0.05 in a later analysis.

The CDR3 measures 13 amino acids from cysteine to phenylalanine. Only the CDR3 portion is preserved as DNA: 39 bases, with reading frame beginning at the first base. The germline V gene (reference sequence) gives CDR1 as MNHNY and CDR2 as SVGAGI. Deletion took 3 bases off V and 8 bases off J, with a span of 13 bases between the germline ends. Libraries were constructed by the immunoSEQ multiplex PCR assay. For the multiplex PCR, a mixture combining 60 forward primers for TCR Vbeta segments and 13 reverse primers for TCR Jbeta segments was used. The CDR3 region of rearranged TCR beta genes was amplified from genomic DNA with a multiplex PCR assay. Amplified TCR beta libraries were sequenced as 87-base-pair reads on the Illumina HiSeq System. The authors' analysis ran thus. A later analysis tallied roughly 76 million unique TCR beta chains across the 700 or so repertoires, and some 12 million of those chains were shared by two or more donors. To remove PCR and sequencing errors, raw reads were error-corrected and collapsed into unique sequences using a nearest-neighbor algorithm that merged closely related sequences. V, D and J gene segments were assigned by aligning CDR3 sequences to IMGT reference sequences. For a sequence to be retained, a match of at least six nucleotides to both a V gene segment and a J gene segment was required. Rearrangements were classified as productive when the CDR3 lacked stop codons and remained in frame with V and J, and all other rearrangements were classified as non-productive. Following IMGT convention, CDR3 was defined as the stretch from the second conserved V-encoded cysteine to the conserved J-encoded phenylalanine. The earlier analysis of about 560 of the donors excluded any sequence lacking an unambiguous match to a single V gene segment. An earlier analysis of 500 to 600 of the donors classified V segments as functional when productive rearrangements were above 56.7% and as segregating when the standard deviation between donors was above 5%. A statistical classification framework was developed to diagnose cytomegalovirus status using the catalog of TCR beta chain sequences. V and J gene assignment, in a later analysis, came from comparing TCR nucleotide sequences with IMGT/GENE-DB human TR gene sequences. Using the TCRdist pipeline, a later analysis assigned CDR3 sequences along with most-parsimonious VDJ recombination scenarios. A later analysis defined each TCR beta chain by its CDR3 amino acid sequence plus V-gene family, and excluded reads lacking a unique V-gene family. A later analysis removed roughly 590 highly shared, low-generation-probability nucleotide sequences to deal with suspected cross-contamination and a sequencing artifact. A later analysis calculated a clonal expansion index for each public chain from normalized within-repertoire ranks of inferred template counts. A later analysis computed generation probabilities with a VDJ recombination model fitted to out-of-frame rearrangements, and checked the results against IGoR. Hypergeometric tests were used in a later analysis to score TCR-TCR, TCR-HLA and TCR-CMV co-occurrence, with a repertoire-size bias correction applied to the TCR pairs. False discovery rates were estimated in a later analysis by permuting HLA or CMV assignments 20 times. A later analysis grouped co-occurring TCRs with DBSCAN, adding TCRdist sequence similarity when clustering within HLA-allele-positive subsets. Co-occurrence clustering excluded repertoires with fewer than 30,000 or more than 120,000 public chains, plus five with anomalous nucleotide sharing. The immuneACCESS repertoire file appears here via TCRdb, limited to in-frame rearrangements. These files lack a portion of the clones; in checked studies, under half of the deficit traces to unresolved V genes, and the cause of the others is not known. V, J and clone size reflect that table, while D and trimming were determined from the DNA. The sample yields approximately 82,000 clones; over 9.5% were counted once. The top ten constitute about 24% of the sample.

The cohort comprised 550 to 700 healthy bone marrow donors. At the time of sampling, all cohort members were nominally healthy, though unrecorded immune exposures were likely present. The donor tested CMV seropositive and was one of the 289 seropositive cohort members. Every donor gave a peripheral blood sample, and the peripheral blood mononuclear cells from that sample were used for TCR beta sequencing. The Qiagen DNeasy Blood Extraction Kit was used to extract genomic DNA from the blood cell samples. Sequenced: PBMCs. The clonotype originates from a man aged 55 to 70 in good health and CMV-seropositive. The chain links TRBV6-6 with TRBJ1-2; the D gene cannot be named for sure. The DNA sequence reads TGTGCCAGCAGTTATTCGGACTCGAAGGGCTACACCTTC. This gives the protein CASSYSDSKGYTF.